These T cell receptor beta chains were read from a single sample in a study of shared clonotypes between healthy human individuals. This table comes from immunoSEQ multiplex PCR, and its TCRdb copy is limited to in-frame clones, with some not included. The table includes around 700,000 clones, roughly 78% detected once. Sequenced input: memory CD4+ T cells sorted from blood. The receptor set was obtained from a woman aged 25 to 39 in good health. The conserved cysteine and the conserved F or W are not part of the CDR3 here.

V gene,J gene,CDR3 protein
TRBV15,TRBJ2-2,ATSTRGELF
TRBV2,TRBJ1-1,ASRRGGNTEAF
TRBV5-6,TRBJ2-5,ASSSQRGGETQY
TRBV27,TRBJ2-7,ATSGLFPNEQY
TRBV10-1,TRBJ2-3,ASSERLSTDTQY
TRBV5-6,TRBJ2-1,ASREGTSGYNEQF
TRBV14,TRBJ2-7,ARKATGEEVYEQY
TRBV6-6,TRBJ2-3,ASSYSVGGAHTQY
TRBV16,TRBJ1-4,ASSRRGTGANEKLF
TRBV5-6,TRBJ2-3,ASNRYGTSRTDTQY
TRBV6-5,TRBJ2-5,ASRTTGLRQETQY
TRBV27,TRBJ2-1,ASSSGTRDVNEQF
TRBV4-1,TRBJ2-7,ASSHLLAALYEQY
TRBV18,TRBJ2-5,ASSRRETQY
TRBV9,TRBJ1-2,ASSVVKGGYT
TRBV30,TRBJ2-1,AWSEDHNEQF
TRBV6-6,TRBJ2-7,ASRSRGEQY
TRBV7-9,TRBJ2-5,ASSLGGGRETQY
TRBV14,TRBJ2-3,ASSQGTAAVWGTDTQY
TRBV20-1,TRBJ1-1,SARDPEAF
TRBV2,TRBJ2-3,ARDRVGTDTQY
TRBV11-2,TRBJ2-3,ASSLAGAGTDTQY
TRBV25-1,TRBJ2-5,ASARQYQETQY
TRBV11-3,TRBJ2-2,ASSLSGTTNTGELF
TRBV28,TRBJ2-7,ASSSAGDEYEQY
TRBV5-1,TRBJ2-2,ASSVDNTGELF
TRBV18,TRBJ2-3,ASSPGLAGGFTDTQY